The clone carrying this T cell receptor beta chain showed up just a few times. TCRdb ran MiXCR on the RT-PCR reads and lists one entry per CDR3 protein. The data show some 550,000 distinct CDR3 sequences, under 30% seen once. These data belong to a study of response to subunit inactivated influenza vaccine. These data were also filed under a second study, of T cells expressing NK-cell markers. That report adds: 5'RACE template switching with UMIs produced the TCR beta cDNA. Underlying the TCR beta repertoires were sorted CD3+CD56+NKG2C+, CD3+CD56+NKG2C- and CD3+CD56-NKG2C+ T cells.

Source: CD4+ T cells sorted from PBMCs, taken approximately 13 days after vaccination. The origin of this receptor is a man aged 50-60 years who received an inactivated influenza vaccine.

CDR3 protein: CASSPSGVPGQPQHF. CDR3 DNA: TGTGCCAGCAGTCCGTCAGGGGTACCCGGTCAGCCCCAGCATTTT. The J gene is TRBJ1-5, the V gene TRBV6-1; D perhaps matches TRBD1 (6 bases). The V end was cut by 5 bases, the J end by 6 bases, with 17 bases between. In germline, CDR1 is MNHNS, CDR2 SASEGT. CDR3 length: 15 residues.